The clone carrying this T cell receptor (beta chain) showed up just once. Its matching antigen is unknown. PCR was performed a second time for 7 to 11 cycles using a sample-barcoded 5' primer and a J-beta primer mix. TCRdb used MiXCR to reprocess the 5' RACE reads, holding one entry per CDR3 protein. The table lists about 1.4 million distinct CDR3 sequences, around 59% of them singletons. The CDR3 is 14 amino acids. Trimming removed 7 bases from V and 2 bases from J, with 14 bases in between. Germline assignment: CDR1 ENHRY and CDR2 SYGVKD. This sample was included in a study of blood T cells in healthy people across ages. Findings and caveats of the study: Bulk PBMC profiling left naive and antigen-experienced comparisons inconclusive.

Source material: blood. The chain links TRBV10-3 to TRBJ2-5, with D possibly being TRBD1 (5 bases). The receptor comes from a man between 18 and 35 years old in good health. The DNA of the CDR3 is TGTGCCATCACTGCTAGACAGAAGCAAGAGACCCAGTACTTC. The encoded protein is CAITARQKQETQYF.